Detailed here is one T cell receptor beta chain. The antigen is unknown. The entry originates in a study of high-grade serous ovarian cancer treatment subgroups. Study background: Mean per sample: approximately 13,000 reads, around 7,100 unique TCR beta rearrangements.

Tumor tissue was taken before any definitive surgery or chemotherapy was given. Findings of the study overall: Tumors within one patient showed repertoire similarity of about 0.11 to 0.79. The analyses considered CDR3 and ignored CDR1 and CDR2.

Generated by immunoSEQ multiplex PCR, the TCRdb table keeps only in-frame clones and is missing some. The sample has 3,900 or so clones; 70% to 80% are singletons. This TCR was sampled from a human donor with high-grade serous ovarian cancer. The sequencing sample was made of tumor tissue.

The CDR3 region is CAASKGEGGTDTQYF. CDR3 DNA sequence: TGTGCCGCCAGCAAGGGGGAGGGCGGGACAGATACGCAGTATTTT. V and J are TRBV28 and TRBJ2-3; D is perhaps TRBD2 (7 bases). There are 15 residues in the CDR3. Germline CDR1 is MDHEN and CDR2 is SYDVKM. Trimming pared 11 bases from V and 3 bases from J, leaving 21 bases between.